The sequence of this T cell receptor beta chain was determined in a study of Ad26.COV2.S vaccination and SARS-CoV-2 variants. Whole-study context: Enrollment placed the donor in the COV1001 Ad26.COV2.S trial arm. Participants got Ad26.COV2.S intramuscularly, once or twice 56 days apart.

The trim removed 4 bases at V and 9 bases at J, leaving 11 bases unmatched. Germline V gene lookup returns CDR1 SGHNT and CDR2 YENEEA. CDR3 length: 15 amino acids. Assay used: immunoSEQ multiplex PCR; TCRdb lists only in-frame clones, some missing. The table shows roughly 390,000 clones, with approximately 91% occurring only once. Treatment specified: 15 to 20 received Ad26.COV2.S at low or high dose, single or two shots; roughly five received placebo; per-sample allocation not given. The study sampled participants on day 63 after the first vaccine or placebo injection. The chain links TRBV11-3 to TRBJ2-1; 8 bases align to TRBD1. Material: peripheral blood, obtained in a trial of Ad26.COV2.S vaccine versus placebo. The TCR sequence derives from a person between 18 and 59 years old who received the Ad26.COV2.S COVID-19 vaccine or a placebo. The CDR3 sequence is CASSSRTGLTIEQFF. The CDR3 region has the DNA TGTGCCAGCAGCTCACGGACAGGGTTAACGATTGAGCAGTTCTTC.